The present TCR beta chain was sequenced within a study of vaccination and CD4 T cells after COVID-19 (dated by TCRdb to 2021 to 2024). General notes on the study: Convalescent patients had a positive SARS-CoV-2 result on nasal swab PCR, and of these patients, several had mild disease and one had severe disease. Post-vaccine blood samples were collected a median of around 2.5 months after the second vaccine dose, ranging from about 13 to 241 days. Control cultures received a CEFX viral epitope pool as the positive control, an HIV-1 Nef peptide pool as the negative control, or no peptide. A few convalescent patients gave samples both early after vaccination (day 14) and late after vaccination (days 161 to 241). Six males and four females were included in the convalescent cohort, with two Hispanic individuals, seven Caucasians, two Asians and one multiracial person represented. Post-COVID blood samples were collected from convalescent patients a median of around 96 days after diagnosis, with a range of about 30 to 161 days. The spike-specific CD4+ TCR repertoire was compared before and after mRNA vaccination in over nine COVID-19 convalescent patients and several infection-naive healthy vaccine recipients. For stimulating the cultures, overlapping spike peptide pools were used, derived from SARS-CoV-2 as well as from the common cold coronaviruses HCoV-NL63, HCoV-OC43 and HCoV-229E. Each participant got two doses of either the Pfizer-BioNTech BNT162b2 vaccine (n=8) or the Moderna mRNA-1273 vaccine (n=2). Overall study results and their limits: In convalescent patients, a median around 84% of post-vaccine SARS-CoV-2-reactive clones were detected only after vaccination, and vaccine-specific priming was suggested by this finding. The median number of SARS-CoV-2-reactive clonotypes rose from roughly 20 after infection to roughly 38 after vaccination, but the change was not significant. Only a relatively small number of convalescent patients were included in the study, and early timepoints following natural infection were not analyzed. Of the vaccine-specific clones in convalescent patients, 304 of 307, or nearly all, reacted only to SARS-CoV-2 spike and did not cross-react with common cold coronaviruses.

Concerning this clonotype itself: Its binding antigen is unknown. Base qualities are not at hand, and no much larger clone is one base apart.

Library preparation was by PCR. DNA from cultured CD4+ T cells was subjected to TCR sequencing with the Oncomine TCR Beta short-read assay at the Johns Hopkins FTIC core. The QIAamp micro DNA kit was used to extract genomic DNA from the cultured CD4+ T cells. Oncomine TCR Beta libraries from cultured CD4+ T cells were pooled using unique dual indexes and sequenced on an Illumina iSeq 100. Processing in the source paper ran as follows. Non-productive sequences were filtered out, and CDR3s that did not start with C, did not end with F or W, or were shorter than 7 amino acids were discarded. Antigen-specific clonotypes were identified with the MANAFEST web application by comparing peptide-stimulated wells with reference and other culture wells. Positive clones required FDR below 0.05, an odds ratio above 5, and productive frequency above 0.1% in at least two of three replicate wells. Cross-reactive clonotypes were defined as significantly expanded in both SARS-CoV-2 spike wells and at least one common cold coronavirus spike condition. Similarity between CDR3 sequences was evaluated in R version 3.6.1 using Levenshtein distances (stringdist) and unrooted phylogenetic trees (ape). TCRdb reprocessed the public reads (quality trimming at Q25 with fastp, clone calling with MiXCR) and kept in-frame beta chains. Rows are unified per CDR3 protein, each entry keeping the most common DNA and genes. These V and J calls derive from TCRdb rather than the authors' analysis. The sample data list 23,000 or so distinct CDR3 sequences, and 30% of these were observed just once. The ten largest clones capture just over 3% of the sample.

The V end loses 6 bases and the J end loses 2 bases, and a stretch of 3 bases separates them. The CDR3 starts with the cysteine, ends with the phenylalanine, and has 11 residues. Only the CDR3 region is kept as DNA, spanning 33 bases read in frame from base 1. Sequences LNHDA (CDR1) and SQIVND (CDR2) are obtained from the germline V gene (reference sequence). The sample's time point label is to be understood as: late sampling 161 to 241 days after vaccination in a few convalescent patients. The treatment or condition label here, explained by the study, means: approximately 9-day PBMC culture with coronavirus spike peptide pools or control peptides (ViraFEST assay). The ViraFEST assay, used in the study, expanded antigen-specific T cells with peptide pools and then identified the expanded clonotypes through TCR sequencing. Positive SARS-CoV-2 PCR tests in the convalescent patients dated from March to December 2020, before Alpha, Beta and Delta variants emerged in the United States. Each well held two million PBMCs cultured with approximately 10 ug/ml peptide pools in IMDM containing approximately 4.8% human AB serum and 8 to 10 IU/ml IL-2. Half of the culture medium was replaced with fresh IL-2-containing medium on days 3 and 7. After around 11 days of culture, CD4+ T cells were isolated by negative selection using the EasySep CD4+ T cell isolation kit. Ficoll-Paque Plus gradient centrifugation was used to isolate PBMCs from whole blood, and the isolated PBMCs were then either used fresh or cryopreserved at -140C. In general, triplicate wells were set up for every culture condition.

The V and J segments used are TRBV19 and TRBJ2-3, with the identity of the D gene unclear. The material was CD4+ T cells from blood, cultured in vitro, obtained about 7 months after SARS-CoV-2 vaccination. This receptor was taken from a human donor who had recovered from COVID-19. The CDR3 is CASRFTDTQYF. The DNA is TGTGCCAGTAGGTTCACAGATACGCAGTATTTT.